These T cell receptor beta chains were read from a single sample in a study of tumor and adjacent non-tumor tissue in lung cancer. TCRdb recomputed calls from the multiplex PCR reads with MiXCR, one row per CDR3 protein. The data contain about 200,000 distinct CDR3 sequences, over 55% of them singletons. Sequences were obtained from lung tumor tissue. These receptors were collected from a man in his sixties with non-small cell lung cancer. Both conserved end residues are part of each CDR3. Fields, in order: clone size, D gene, V gene, J gene, CDR3 protein, CDR3 DNA. D genes are given only for firm matches. Clone size is given for some rows only: seen once, a few or many times, or a class if the clone is expanded.

NA	TRBD2	TRBV12-3/TRBV12-4	TRBJ2-3	CASSLARSGVTDTQYF	TGTGCCAGCAGTTTAGCGCGGAGCGGGGTGACAGACACGCAGTATTTT
NA	TRBD1	TRBV12-3/TRBV12-4	TRBJ1-5	CASSTTGSGQHQHF	TGTGCCAGCAGCACGACAGGGTCCGGTCAGCACCAGCATTTT
NA	NA	TRBV11-2	TRBJ2-1	CASSPTFTGDEQFF	TGTGCCAGCAGCCCCACCTTTACGGGGGATGAGCAGTTCTTC
NA	NA	TRBV20-1	TRBJ2-7	CSARPAHGRHEQYF	TGTAGTGCTAGACCGGCTCATGGGAGGCACGAGCAGTACTTC
once	TRBD1	TRBV7-8	TRBJ1-4	CARSLGQGHEKVFF	TGTGCCAGAAGCTTGGGACAGGGGCATGAAAAAGTGTTTTTT
NA	TRBD2	TRBV12-5	TRBJ2-1	CASVGSSGRGEQFF	TGTGCTAGTGTCGGGTCTAGCGGGAGGGGTGAGCAGTTCTTC
few	TRBD2	TRBV10-3	TRBJ2-1	CASGLAGGDNEQFF	TGTGCCTCAGGATTGGCGGGGGGGGACAATGAGCAGTTCTTC
few	TRBD2	TRBV10-3	TRBJ2-5	CAISGTSGEETQYF	TGTGCCATCAGTGGGACTAGCGGGGAAGAGACCCAGTACTTC
few	NA	TRBV12-3/TRBV12-4	TRBJ2-3	CASSYYPADTQYF	TGTGCCAGCAGTTATTACCCGGCAGATACGCAGTATTTT
NA	NA	TRBV20-1	TRBJ1-1	CSAGSLRMVAAEAFF	TGCAGTGCTGGGTCGTTGCGGATGGTGGCCGCTGAAGCTTTCTTT
NA	NA	TRBV12-3/TRBV12-4	TRBJ1-5	CASSLTASNQPQHF	TGTGCCAGCAGTCTGACAGCTAGCAATCAGCCCCAGCATTTT
NA	NA	TRBV28	TRBJ1-6	CASRKKGGSYNSHLLF	TGTGCCAGCAGAAAAAAAGGGGGATCCTATAATTCACACCTCCTCTTT
NA	TRBD1	TRBV29-1	TRBJ2-1	CSFGRERGQSEQFF	TGCAGCTTTGGACGAGAAAGGGGGCAAAGTGAGCAGTTCTTC
NA	NA	TRBV6-5	TRBJ2-7	CTSSYLAGVSYEQYF	TGTACCAGCAGTTATCTGGCAGGAGTCTCCTACGAGCAATACTTC
NA	NA	TRBV5-8	TRBJ2-1	CASSLEGWAVYNEQFF	TGTGCCAGCAGCTTGGAAGGGTGGGCGGTTTACAATGAACAGTTCTTC
NA	TRBD1	TRBV12-3/TRBV12-4	TRBJ2-7	CASSPGQGYEPYF	TGTGCCAGCAGTCCGGGACAGGGCTACGAGCCGTACTTC
NA	NA	TRBV6-5	TRBJ2-5	CASTDSGTAGAHYF	TGTGCCAGCACTGATTCCGGGACCGCGGGGGCCCACTACTTC
few	NA	TRBV29-1	TRBJ1-2	CSVEVIGSTRYLNYGYTF	TGCAGCGTTGAAGTGATCGGGTCAACGAGATATCTTAACTATGGCTACACCTTC
once	NA	TRBV4-2	TRBJ2-5	CANSQVGPQETQYF	TGCGCCAACAGCCAAGTGGGTCCCCAGGAGACCCAGTACTTC
NA	NA	TRBV11-3	TRBJ2-7	CASSLLRVPGEQYF	TGTGCCAGCAGTCTACTCAGGGTGCCCGGCGAGCAGTACTTC
NA	TRBD1	TRBV4-2	TRBJ1-6	CASSQDITGTGDTYNSPLHF	TGTGCCAGCAGCCAAGATATTACCGGGACAGGGGACACCTATAATTCACCCCTCCACTTT
NA	NA	TRBV29-1	TRBJ1-1	CNGNDGRRYDGAFF	TGCAACGGGAACGACGGCAGGCGATATGACGGAGCTTTCTTT
NA	NA	TRBV11-2	TRBJ2-5	CAGSSTMEGLKETQYF	TGTGCCGGCAGCTCCACAATGGAGGGGCTAAAGGAGACCCAGTACTTC